The rows below give T cell receptor beta chains drawn from one sample of a study of blood T cell repertoires in COVID-19. Profiling relied on immunoSEQ multiplex PCR, and the TCRdb table lists in-frame clones only, not all of them. The sample records 55,000 to 70,000 clones, approximately 89% being singletons. The specimen sequenced was peripheral blood. The source of these receptors is a man between 60 and 75 years old with active or convalescent COVID-19. CDR3s include the opening cysteine and the closing phenylalanine or tryptophan. A D gene is named only where the DNA matches it firmly. Expanded clones are given a class, and other clones once, few, many or no size at all.

size: -
V: TRBV19
D: TRBD1
J: TRBJ2-3
CDR3: CASSIRQGSSTDTQYF
DNA: TGTGCCAGTAGTATCCGACAGGGGTCGAGCACAGATACGCAGTATTTT

size: -
V: TRBV28
D: TRBD1
J: TRBJ2-2
CDR3: CASRQNRGRTGELFF
DNA: TGTGCCAGCAGGCAGAACAGGGGGCGAACCGGGGAGCTGTTTTTT

size: -
V: TRBV18
D: -
J: TRBJ1-1
CDR3: CASSPPGANTEAFF
DNA: TGTGCCAGCTCACCACCGGGGGCGAACACTGAAGCTTTCTTT

size: -
V: TRBV2
D: -
J: TRBJ1-1
CDR3: CASSVQIPEAFF
DNA: TGTGCCAGCAGTGTCCAGATACCTGAAGCTTTCTTT

size: -
V: TRBV10-1
D: -
J: TRBJ2-7
CDR3: CASSDDGTPLEQYF
DNA: TGCGCCAGCAGTGATGACGGGACTCCCCTCGAGCAGTACTTC

size: few
V: TRBV18
D: -
J: TRBJ1-1
CDR3: CASSLEPVFMNTEAFF
DNA: TGTGCCAGCTCACTCGAACCAGTCTTCATGAACACTGAAGCTTTCTTT

size: -
V: TRBV11-2
D: TRBD2
J: TRBJ2-4
CDR3: CASSPFGGAQNIQYF
DNA: TGTGCCAGCAGCCCTTTCGGGGGGGCACAAAACATTCAGTACTTC

size: -
V: TRBV29-1
D: -
J: TRBJ1-2
CDR3: CSVVAPAANYGYTF
DNA: TGCAGCGTAGTTGCCCCGGCGGCTAACTATGGCTACACCTTC

size: -
V: TRBV14
D: TRBD2
J: TRBJ2-7
CDR3: CASRPISGRAPEQYF
DNA: TGTGCCAGCAGACCGATTAGCGGGAGGGCCCCCGAGCAGTACTTC

size: -
V: TRBV27
D: -
J: TRBJ1-6
CDR3: CASSLERVRNSPLHF
DNA: TGTGCCAGCAGTTTAGAGAGGGTTCGGAATTCACCCCTCCACTTT

size: -
V: TRBV11-2
D: TRBD1
J: TRBJ1-1
CDR3: CASSLRQGRAFF
DNA: TGTGCCAGCAGCCTAAGACAGGGGAGAGCTTTCTTT

size: -
V: TRBV4-1
D: TRBD1
J: TRBJ1-2
CDR3: CASSREYRGGYTF
DNA: TGCGCCAGCAGCCGGGAATACAGGGGAGGCTACACCTTC

size: once
V: TRBV27
D: -
J: TRBJ1-4
CDR3: CASRPRTAFNEKLFF
DNA: TGTGCCAGCAGACCAAGGACAGCCTTTAATGAAAAACTGTTTTTT

size: -
V: TRBV19
D: -
J: TRBJ1-3
CDR3: CASSRDFSGNTIYF
DNA: TGTGCCAGTAGTAGGGACTTCTCTGGAAACACCATATATTTT

size: -
V: TRBV20-1
D: TRBD1
J: TRBJ1-5
CDR3: CSASGGQGLRNQPQHF
DNA: TGCAGTGCTAGTGGGGGACAGGGTCTTAGGAATCAGCCCCAGCATTTT

size: -
V: TRBV24-1
D: -
J: TRBJ1-2
CDR3: CATSDFVSGYTF
DNA: TGTGCCACCAGTGATTTCGTCAGTGGCTACACCTTC

size: few
V: TRBV5-1
D: -
J: TRBJ1-4
CDR3: CASSLSPDNEKLFF
DNA: TGCGCCAGCAGCTTGAGTCCAGATAATGAAAAACTGTTTTTT

size: -
V: TRBV19
D: -
J: TRBJ1-1
CDR3: CASSIRGSSTEAFF
DNA: TGTGCCAGTAGTATAAGAGGGAGTTCCACTGAAGCTTTCTTT

size: few
V: TRBV5-1
D: -
J: TRBJ1-2
CDR3: CASSLGGSRFGYTF
DNA: TGCGCCAGCAGCTTGGGCGGGAGTCGTTTTGGCTACACCTTC

size: -
V: TRBV2
D: -
J: TRBJ2-3
CDR3: CATSRALSPDTQYF
DNA: TGTGCCACGAGCAGGGCCTTAAGCCCAGATACGCAGTATTTT

size: -
V: TRBV12-3/TRBV12-4
D: -
J: TRBJ1-2
CDR3: CASSPLDYGYTF
DNA: TGTGCCAGCAGTCCACTGGACTATGGCTACACCTTC

size: -
V: TRBV28
D: -
J: TRBJ2-3
CDR3: CASSPPQGPTDTQYF
DNA: TGTGCCAGCAGCCCTCCTCAGGGCCCCACAGATACGCAGTATTTT

size: -
V: TRBV27
D: TRBD2
J: TRBJ2-2
CDR3: CASSLFTSGGRDAGELFF
DNA: TGTGCCAGCAGTTTATTTACTAGCGGGGGGCGAGACGCCGGGGAGCTGTTTTTT

size: -
V: TRBV7-9
D: -
J: TRBJ1-2
CDR3: CASSSRQDGYTF
DNA: TGTGCCAGCAGCTCCAGACAGGATGGCTACACCTTC

size: -
V: TRBV6-5
D: TRBD1
J: TRBJ2-1
CDR3: CASSTDRGTYNEQFF
DNA: TGTGCCAGCAGTACGGACAGGGGGACTTACAATGAGCAGTTCTTC

size: -
V: TRBV6-2/TRBV6-3
D: TRBD2
J: TRBJ2-1
CDR3: CASSYSGLTSGYNEQFF
DNA: TGTGCCAGCAGTTACTCAGGGCTGACTAGCGGGTACAATGAGCAGTTCTTC

size: -
V: TRBV18
D: -
J: TRBJ2-6
CDR3: CASSPRAASGANVLTF
DNA: TGTGCCAGCTCACCGCGGGCAGCCTCTGGGGCCAACGTCCTGACTTTC

size: -
V: TRBV20-1
D: -
J: TRBJ1-2
CDR3: CSASEGGSYTF
DNA: TGCAGTGCTAGTGAGGGGGGAAGCTACACCTTC

size: -
V: TRBV6-5
D: -
J: TRBJ1-4
CDR3: CASSYSEGLKGGLFF
DNA: TGTGCCAGCAGTTACTCGGAGGGACTGAAGGGAGGACTGTTTTTT

size: -
V: TRBV3-1/TRBV3-2
D: -
J: TRBJ1-5
CDR3: CASSQGTSNQPQHF
DNA: TGTGCCAGCAGCCAAGGGACATCAAATCAGCCCCAGCATTTT

size: -
V: TRBV7-9
D: TRBD2
J: TRBJ2-3
CDR3: CASSFPSGRASNTDTQYF
DNA: TGTGCCAGCAGCTTTCCTAGCGGGAGGGCCTCCAACACAGATACGCAGTATTTT

size: -
V: TRBV18
D: -
J: TRBJ1-3
CDR3: CASLRQDPTPGNTIYF
DNA: TGTGCCAGCTTAAGACAGGACCCGACCCCTGGAAACACCATATATTTT

size: -
V: TRBV2
D: -
J: TRBJ2-2
CDR3: CASSGRGTNTGELFF
DNA: TGTGCCAGCAGTGGTAGGGGAACGAACACCGGGGAGCTGTTTTTT

size: once
V: TRBV6-1
D: -
J: TRBJ1-4
CDR3: CASSGKFQGLGNEKLFF
DNA: TGTGCCAGCAGTGGAAAGTTTCAGGGACTAGGTAATGAAAAACTGTTTTTT

size: -
V: TRBV27
D: -
J: TRBJ2-7
CDR3: CASSFPSPDTSWYYEQYF
DNA: TGTGCCAGCAGTTTCCCATCCCCGGACACCTCATGGTACTACGAGCAGTACTTC

size: -
V: TRBV6-5
D: TRBD1
J: TRBJ2-5
CDR3: CASTVRGRQETQYF
DNA: TGTGCCAGTACTGTCAGGGGGCGCCAAGAGACCCAGTACTTC

size: -
V: TRBV10-1
D: -
J: TRBJ2-3
CDR3: CASSESLYTQYF
DNA: TGCGCCAGCAGTGAGTCACTCTATACGCAGTATTTT

size: -
V: TRBV4-1
D: -
J: TRBJ2-3
CDR3: CASSQNPLAMNTDTQYF
DNA: TGCGCCAGCAGCCAAAACCCACTAGCAATGAACACAGATACGCAGTATTTT

size: -
V: TRBV7-2
D: TRBD1
J: TRBJ2-7
CDR3: CASSRTGTDYEQYF
DNA: TGTGCCAGCAGCCGGACCGGGACAGACTACGAGCAGTACTTC

size: -
V: TRBV12-5
D: TRBD2
J: TRBJ2-5
CDR3: CASGFSGRAGETQYF
DNA: TGTGCTAGTGGTTTTAGCGGGAGGGCCGGAGAGACCCAGTACTTC

size: -
V: TRBV3-1/TRBV3-2
D: TRBD1
J: TRBJ1-2
CDR3: CASSQGTGGSYGYTF
DNA: TGTGCCAGCAGCCAAGGTACAGGGGGCAGCTATGGCTACACCTTC

size: -
V: TRBV6-5
D: -
J: TRBJ1-1
CDR3: CASSLTMGQPTAFF
DNA: TGTGCCAGCAGTTTGACGATGGGACAACCCACGGCTTTCTTT

size: few
V: TRBV9
D: -
J: TRBJ1-3
CDR3: CASSVGPGNTIYF
DNA: TGTGCCAGCAGCGTAGGTCCGGGAAACACCATATATTTT

size: -
V: TRBV7-3
D: TRBD2
J: TRBJ2-7
CDR3: CASSLTSGGAAYEQYF
DNA: TGTGCCAGCAGCTTAACGAGCGGGGGGGCCGCCTACGAGCAGTACTTC